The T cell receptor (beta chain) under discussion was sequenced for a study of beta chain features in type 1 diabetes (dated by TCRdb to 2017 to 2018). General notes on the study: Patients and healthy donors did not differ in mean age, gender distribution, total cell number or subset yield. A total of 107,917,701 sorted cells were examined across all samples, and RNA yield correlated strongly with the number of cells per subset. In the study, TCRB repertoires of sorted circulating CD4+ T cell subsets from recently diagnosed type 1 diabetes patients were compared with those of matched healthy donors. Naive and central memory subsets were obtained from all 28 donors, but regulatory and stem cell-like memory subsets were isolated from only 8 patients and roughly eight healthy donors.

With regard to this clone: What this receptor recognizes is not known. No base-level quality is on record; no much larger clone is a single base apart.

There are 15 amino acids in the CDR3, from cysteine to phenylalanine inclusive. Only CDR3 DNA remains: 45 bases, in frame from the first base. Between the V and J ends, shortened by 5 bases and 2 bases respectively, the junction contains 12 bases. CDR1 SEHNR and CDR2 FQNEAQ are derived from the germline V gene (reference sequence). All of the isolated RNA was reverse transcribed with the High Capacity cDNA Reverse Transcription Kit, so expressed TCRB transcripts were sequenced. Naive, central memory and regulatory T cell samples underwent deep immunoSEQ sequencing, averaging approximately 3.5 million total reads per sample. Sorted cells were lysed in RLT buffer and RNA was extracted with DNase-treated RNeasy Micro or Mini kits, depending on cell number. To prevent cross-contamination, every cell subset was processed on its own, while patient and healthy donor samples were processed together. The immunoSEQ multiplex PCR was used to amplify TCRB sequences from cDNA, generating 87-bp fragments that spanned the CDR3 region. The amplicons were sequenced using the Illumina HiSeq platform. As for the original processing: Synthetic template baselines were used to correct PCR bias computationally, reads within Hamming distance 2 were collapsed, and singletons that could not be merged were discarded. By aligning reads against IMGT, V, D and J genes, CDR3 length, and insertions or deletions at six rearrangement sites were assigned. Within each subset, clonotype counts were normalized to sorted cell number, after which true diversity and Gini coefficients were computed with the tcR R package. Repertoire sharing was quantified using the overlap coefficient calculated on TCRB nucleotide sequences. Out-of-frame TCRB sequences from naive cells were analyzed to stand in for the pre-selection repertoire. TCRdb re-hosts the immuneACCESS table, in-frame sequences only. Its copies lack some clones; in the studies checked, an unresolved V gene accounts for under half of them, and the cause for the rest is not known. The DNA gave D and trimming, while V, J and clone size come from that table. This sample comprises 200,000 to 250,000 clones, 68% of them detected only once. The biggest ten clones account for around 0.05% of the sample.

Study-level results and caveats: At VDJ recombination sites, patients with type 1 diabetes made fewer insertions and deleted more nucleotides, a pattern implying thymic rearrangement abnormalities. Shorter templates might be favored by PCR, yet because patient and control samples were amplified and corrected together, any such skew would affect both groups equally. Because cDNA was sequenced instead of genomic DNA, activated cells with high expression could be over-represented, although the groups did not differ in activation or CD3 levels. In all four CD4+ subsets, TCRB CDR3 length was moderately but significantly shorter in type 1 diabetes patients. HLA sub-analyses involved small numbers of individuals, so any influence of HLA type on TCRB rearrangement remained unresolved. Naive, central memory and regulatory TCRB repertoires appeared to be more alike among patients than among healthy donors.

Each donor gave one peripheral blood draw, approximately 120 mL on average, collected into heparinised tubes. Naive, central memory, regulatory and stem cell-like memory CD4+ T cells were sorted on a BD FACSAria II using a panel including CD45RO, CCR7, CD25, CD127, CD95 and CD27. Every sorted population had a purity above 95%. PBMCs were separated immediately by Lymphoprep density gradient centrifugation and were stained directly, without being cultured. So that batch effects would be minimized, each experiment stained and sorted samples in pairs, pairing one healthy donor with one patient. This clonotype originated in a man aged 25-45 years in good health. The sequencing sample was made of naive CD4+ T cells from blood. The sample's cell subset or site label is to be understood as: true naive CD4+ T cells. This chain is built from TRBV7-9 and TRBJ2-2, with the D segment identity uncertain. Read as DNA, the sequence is TGTGCCAGCAGCCCCCCGAATAGAAACACCGGGGAGCTGTTTTTT. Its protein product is CASSPPNRNTGELFF.